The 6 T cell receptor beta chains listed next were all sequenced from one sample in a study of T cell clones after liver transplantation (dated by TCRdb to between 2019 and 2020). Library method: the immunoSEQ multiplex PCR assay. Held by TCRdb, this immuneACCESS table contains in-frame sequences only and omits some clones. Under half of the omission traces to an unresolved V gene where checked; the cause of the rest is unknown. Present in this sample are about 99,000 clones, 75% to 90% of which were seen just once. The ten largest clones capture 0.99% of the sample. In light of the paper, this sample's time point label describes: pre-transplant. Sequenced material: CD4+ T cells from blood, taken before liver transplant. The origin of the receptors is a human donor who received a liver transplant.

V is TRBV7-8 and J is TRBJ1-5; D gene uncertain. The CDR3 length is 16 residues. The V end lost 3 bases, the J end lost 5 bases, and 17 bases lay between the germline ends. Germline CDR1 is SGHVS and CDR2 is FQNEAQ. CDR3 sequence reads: CASSFYGGLIDQPQHF. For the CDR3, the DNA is TGTGCCAGCAGCTTTTACGGCGGGCTGATAGATCAGCCCCAGCATTTT. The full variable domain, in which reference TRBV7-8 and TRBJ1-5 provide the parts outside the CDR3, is GAGVSQSPRYKVAKRGQDVALRCDPISGHVSLFWYQQALGQGPEFLTYFQNEAQLDKSGLPSDRFFAERPEGSVSTLKIQRTQQEDSAVYLCASSFYGGLIDQPQHFGDGTRLSIL.

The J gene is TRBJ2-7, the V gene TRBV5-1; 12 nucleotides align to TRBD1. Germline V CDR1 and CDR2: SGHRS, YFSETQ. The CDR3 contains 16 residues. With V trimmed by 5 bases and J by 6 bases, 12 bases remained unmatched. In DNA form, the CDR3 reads TGCGCCAGCAGACGGGACAGGGGGCCGCCGACGGCCGAGCAGTACTTC. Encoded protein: CASRRDRGPPTAEQYF.

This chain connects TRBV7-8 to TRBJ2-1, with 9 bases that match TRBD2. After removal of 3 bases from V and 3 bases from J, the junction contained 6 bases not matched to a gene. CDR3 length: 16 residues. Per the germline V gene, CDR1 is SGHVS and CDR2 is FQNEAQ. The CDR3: CASSFSKRGVYNEQFF. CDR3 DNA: TGTGCCAGCAGCTTCAGCAAGCGGGGGGTCTACAATGAGCAGTTCTTC.

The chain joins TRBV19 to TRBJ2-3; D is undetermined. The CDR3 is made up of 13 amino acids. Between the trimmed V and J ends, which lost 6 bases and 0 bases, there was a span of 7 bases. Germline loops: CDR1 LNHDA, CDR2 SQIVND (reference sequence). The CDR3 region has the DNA TGTGCCAGTAGCCCAGGAAGCACAGATACGCAGTATTTT. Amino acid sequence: CASSPGSTDTQYF.

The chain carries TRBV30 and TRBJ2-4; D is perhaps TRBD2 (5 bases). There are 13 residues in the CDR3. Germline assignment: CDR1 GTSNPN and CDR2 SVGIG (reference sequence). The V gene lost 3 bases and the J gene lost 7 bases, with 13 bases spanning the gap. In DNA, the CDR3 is TGTGCCTGGAGGAAAAGCGGAGCCAACATTCAGTACTTC. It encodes CAWRKSGANIQYF.

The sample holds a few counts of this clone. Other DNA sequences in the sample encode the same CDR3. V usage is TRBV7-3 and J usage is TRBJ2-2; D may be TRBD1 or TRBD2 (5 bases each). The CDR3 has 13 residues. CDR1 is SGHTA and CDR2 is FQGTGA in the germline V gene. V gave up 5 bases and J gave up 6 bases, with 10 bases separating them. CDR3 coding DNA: TGTGCCAGCAGCCTACAGGAGGCCGGGGAGCTGTTTTTT. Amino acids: CASSLQEAGELFF.